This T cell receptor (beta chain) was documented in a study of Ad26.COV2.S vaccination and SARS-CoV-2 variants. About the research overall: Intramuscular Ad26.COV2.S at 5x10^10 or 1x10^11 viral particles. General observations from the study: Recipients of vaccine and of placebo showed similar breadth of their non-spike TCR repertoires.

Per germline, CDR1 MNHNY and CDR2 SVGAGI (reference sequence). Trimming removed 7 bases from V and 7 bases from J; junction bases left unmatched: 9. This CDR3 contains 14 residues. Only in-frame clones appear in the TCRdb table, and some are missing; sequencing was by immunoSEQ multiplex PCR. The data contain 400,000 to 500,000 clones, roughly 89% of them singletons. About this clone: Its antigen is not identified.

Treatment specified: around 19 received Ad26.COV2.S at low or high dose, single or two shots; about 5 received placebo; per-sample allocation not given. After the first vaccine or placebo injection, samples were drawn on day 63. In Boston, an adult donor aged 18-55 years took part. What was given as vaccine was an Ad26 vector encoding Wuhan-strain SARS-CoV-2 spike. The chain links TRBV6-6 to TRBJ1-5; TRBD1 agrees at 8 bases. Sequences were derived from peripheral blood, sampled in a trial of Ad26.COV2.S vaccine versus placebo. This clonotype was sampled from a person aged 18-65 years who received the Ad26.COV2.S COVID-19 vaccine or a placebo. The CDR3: CASTLTGEDQPQHF. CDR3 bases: TGTGCCAGCACCCTGACAGGGGAAGACCAGCCCCAGCATTTT.